This T cell receptor (beta chain) was documented in a study of shared clonotypes between healthy human individuals. Broader study findings: There were few donors, and this limited the genetic and exposure-history diversity represented. Generally, naive subsets (rather than memory subsets) showed larger estimated richness.

On this clone: Antigen specificity is unknown.

The input for sorted-subset replicate PCRs was 200 ng DNA, 25,000 to 30,000 T cell genomes. Assay: immunoSEQ multiplex PCR; the TCRdb copy retains only in-frame clones and omits some. Of a few million clones in the sample, 85% to 95% were seen once. This CDR3 contains 14 residues. Trimming took off 2 bases at V and 4 bases at J, with 14 bases between the two ends. Germline assignment: CDR1 GTSNPN and CDR2 SVGIG (reference sequence). Material for sequencing was naive CD4+ T cells from PBMCs. Stated subset: CD45RA+ positively selected. V gene TRBV30 combines with J gene TRBJ1-2; D unresolved. This clonotype was sampled from a man younger than 35 in good health. Some clones in this sample may be carry-over from other donors' samples. The CDR3 nucleotides are TGTGCCTGGAGTAGGTTAGGGCAGGCCTATGGCTACACCTTC. It encodes CAWSRLGQAYGYTF.